These 11 T cell receptor beta chains originate from one sample sequenced in a study of regulatory T cells in long-lasting Graves disease. Investigators prepared the TCR beta libraries by applying iRepertoire HTBI primers and Arm-PCR of CDR3 regions. TCRdb redid the calling of the multiplex PCR reads with MiXCR, one entry per CDR3 protein. The sample contains roughly 350,000 distinct CDR3 sequences, around 15% of which appear only once. As to time point: newly diagnosed GD, antithyroid drugs for less than 3 months. Preparation of the TCR library used RNA extracted from PBMCs. This same sample was also part of a study on T cells in Graves' hyperthyroidism and ophthalmopathy.

Sequenced material: peripheral blood mononuclear cells (PBMCs), taken at new diagnosis, from a patient treated with antithyroid drugs. The source is a woman younger than 35 with Graves disease.

This clonotype was observed many times. V is TRBV9 and J is TRBJ2-7; 11 nucleotides agree with TRBD1. V lost 4 bases, J lost 6 bases, and 9 bases stayed unmatched. The CDR3 spans 15 residues. Germline CDR1 is SGDLS and CDR2 is YYNGEE. CDR3 bases: TGTGCCAGCAGCCGGACAGGGGGCATCGGGTTCGAGCAGTACTTC. It yields the protein CASSRTGGIGFEQYF. Full variable domain (missing parts from reference TRBV9 and TRBJ2-7): DSGVTQTPKHLITATGQRVTLRCSPRSGDLSVYWYQQSLDQGLQFLIQYYNGEERAKGNILERFSAQQFPDLHSELNLSSLELGDSALYFCASSRTGGIGFEQYFGPGTRLTVT.

This clonotype was seen ten or more times. The chain combines TRBV6-1 with TRBJ2-3; TRBD1 might be the D (5 bases). Germline loops: CDR1 MNHNS, CDR2 SASEGT. Trimming left V 8 bases short and J 2 bases short, with 11 bases between. This CDR3 has 13 amino acids. The CDR3 nucleotides are TGTGCCAGCGATCAGGGAACCACAGATACGCAGTATTTT. As protein: CASDQGTTDTQYF.

As concerns this clonotype: A much larger clone lies a single base off, so this may be a read error. The V gene is TRBV13, the J gene TRBJ2-7, with 7 bases lining up with TRBD1. The CDR3 is 16 amino acids. Trimming took 0 bases from V and 7 from J; bases not matched to a gene: 12. CDR1 and CDR2 (germline): PRHDT, FYEKMQ (reference sequence). The CDR3 coding sequence is TGTGCCAGCAGCTTAGGTCAACAGGGGAGTCCTAGGGAGCAGTACTTC. Its translation is CASSLGQQGSPREQYF.

Notes on this clonotype: A much bigger clone sits one base away, suggesting this may be a read error. The CDR3 here is CACRRPAGYNEQFF. The DNA for the CDR3 is TGTGCCTGTCGACGACCAGCGGGGTACAATGAGCAGTTCTTC. The genes are TRBV30 and TRBJ2-1, with 7 bases that match TRBD2. The CDR3 contains 14 residues. Trimming at V came to 6 bases and at J to 4 bases, leaving 9 bases not matched to a gene. The V gene's germline CDR1 is GTSNPN and CDR2 SVGIG (reference sequence).

This clonotype was seen at least ten times. The chain carries TRBV11-2 and TRBJ2-3, with a tentative D call TRBD2 (6 bases). CDR3 length: 15 amino acids. Deletions cut 3 bases from V and 1 base from J, with 11 bases between. Germline CDR1 is SGHAT and CDR2 is FQNNGV. CDR3 amino acids: CASSFGGGRTDTQYF. CDR3 nucleotides: TGTGCCAGCAGCTTCGGGGGAGGACGCACAGATACGCAGTATTTT.

This clonotype was detected ten times or more. This rearrangement joins TRBV5-1 to TRBJ2-1; 8 bases map to TRBD2. Trimming at V came to 0 bases and at J to 8 bases, leaving 10 bases not matched to a gene. Germline CDR1 SGHRS, CDR2 YFSETQ. This CDR3 is built from 16 residues. The CDR3: CASSLVAGRAIDEQFF. CDR3 coding DNA: TGCGCCAGCAGCTTGGTGGCCGGGAGGGCCATTGATGAGCAGTTCTTC.

The chain joins TRBV20-1 to TRBJ1-3; D remains ambiguous. The length of the CDR3 is 15 residues. The V and J ends lost 0 bases and 0 bases respectively, with 9 bases between them. Germline V gene lookup returns CDR1 DFQATT and CDR2 SNEGSKA (reference sequence). CDR3 region: CSARDGAYSGNTIYF. In DNA, the CDR3 is TGCAGTGCTAGAGATGGCGCATACTCTGGAAACACCATATATTTT.

The chain links TRBV10-2 to TRBJ2-1, with TRBD2 matching 8 bases. The CDR3 spans 14 residues. Trimming at V came to 10 bases and at J to 7 bases, leaving 12 bases not matched to a gene. Germline V lookup: CDR1 WSHSY, CDR2 SAAADI. CDR3 sequence: CATCRGLGRNEQFF. CDR3 DNA sequence: TGCGCCACCTGCCGGGGACTAGGGCGGAATGAGCAGTTCTTC.

Details on this clonotype: Given a much more abundant clone one base away, this may be a read error. The rearrangement uses TRBV30 and TRBJ1-4; D is possibly TRBD1 (5 bases). V was clipped by 4 bases and J by 7 bases, with 19 bases between them. This CDR3 has 15 residues. Germline-derived CDR1 and CDR2 are GTSNPN and SVGIG (reference sequence). CDR3 region: CAWIDTGGASEKLFF. The DNA of the CDR3 is TGTGCCTGGATAGATACAGGTGGGGCGAGTGAAAAACTGTTTTTT.

This sequence joins TRBV19 and TRBJ2-2; D is undetermined. Germline V gene sequence: CDR1 LNHDA, CDR2 SQIVND (reference sequence). The CDR3 sequence is 14 residues long. Trimming pared 3 bases from V and 7 bases from J, leaving 12 bases between. The CDR3 nucleotides are TGTGCCAGTAGTATCCACACGGTGGGCGGGGAGCTGTTTTTT. This encodes CASSIHTVGGELFF.

This clonotype was seen only once. V usage is TRBV25-1 and J usage is TRBJ1-6, with D perhaps TRBD1 (5 bases). V lost 7 bases, J lost 13 bases, and 17 bases lay in between. The CDR3 contains 13 residues. The germline V gene has CDR1 MGHDK and CDR2 SYGVNS. The CDR3 nucleotides are TGTGCCAGCACCGTGGGGGGGAGATGGCCCCTCCACTTT. Its translation: CASTVGGRWPLHF.